One sample yielded the 23 T cell receptor beta chains listed below, sequenced in a study of cytomegalovirus exposure and HLA in healthy donors. The PCR ran on 60 Vbeta and 13 Jbeta primers. Produced via immunoSEQ multiplex PCR; TCRdb's table is partial and in-frame only. The data hold more than 140,000 clones, with about 77% observed a single time. Sample: PBMCs. These receptors all stem from a female donor in good health and CMV-seronegative.

As DNA, the CDR3 is TGTGCCAGTAGTATATGGGGACTGCCCCTTCAAGAGACCCAGTACTTC. Encoded protein: CASSIWGLPLQETQYF. The chain joins TRBV19 to TRBJ2-5, with a tentative D call TRBD2 (6 bases). This CDR3 has 16 residues. CDR1 is LNHDA, CDR2 SQIVND, per germline (reference sequence). V lost 2 bases, J lost 2 bases, and 15 bases lay in between.

Points on this clone: One end of the junction varies from germline; a read error may be responsible. At the DNA level, this CDR3 is encoded by other sequences in the same sample as well. This rearrangement joins TRBV6-5 to TRBJ1-1; possible D gene TRBD1, 6 bases. The CDR3 spans 15 residues. The germline CDR1 and CDR2 sequences are MNHEY and SVGAGI. CDR3 protein: CASSYFQGPDTEAFF. The CDR3 region has the DNA TGTGCCAGCAGTTATTTCCAGGGGCCCGACACTGAGGCTTTCTTT.

The V call is TRBV19, the J call TRBJ1-5, with D unresolved. Trimming shortened V by 4 bases and J by 7 bases, and 11 bases separated the two germline ends. This CDR3 region has 13 residues. Germline assignment: CDR1 LNHDA and CDR2 SQIVND (reference sequence). The CDR3: CASSTGPSQPQHF. DNA of the CDR3: TGTGCCAGTAGTACGGGTCCCTCACAGCCCCAGCATTTT.

There are a few counts of this clone. The gene calls are TRBV7-9 and TRBJ2-7, with D possibly matching TRBD1 (6 bases). The CDR3 has 12 residues. V lost 3 bases and J 6 bases, leaving 9 bases between the germline ends. Looked up from germline, CDR1 is SEHNR and CDR2 is FQNEAQ (reference sequence). CDR3 amino acids: CASSFLGGEQYF. The CDR3 nucleotides read TGTGCCAGCAGCTTTTTAGGGGGCGAGCAGTACTTC.

V gene TRBV2 combines with J gene TRBJ2-7; 8 bases align to TRBD1. This CDR3 region has 14 residues. CDR1 SNHLY and CDR2 FYNNEI come from the germline V gene. The V segment lost 4 bases and the J segment 3 bases; nucleotides outside the gene matches: 5. The CDR3 bases are TGTGCCAGCAGTGCGGGACAGGTACGCTACGAGCAGTACTTC. The encoded protein is CASSAGQVRYEQYF.

This chain uses TRBV27 with TRBJ2-5, with D unclear. The CDR3 is made up of 15 amino acids. Germline loops: CDR1 MNHEY, CDR2 SMNVEV (reference sequence). The ends were cut back, 1 base at V and 1 base at J, with 10 bases in the middle. The CDR3 nucleotides read TGTGCCAGCAGTTTATATTTAACAGCCCAAGAGACCCAGTACTTC. Encoded protein: CASSLYLTAQETQYF.

V and J are TRBV6-5 and TRBJ1-1; D remains unclear. This CDR3 has 14 amino acids. CDR1 is MNHEY and CDR2 is SVGAGI in the germline V gene. V lost 10 bases, J lost 0 bases, and 15 bases lay in between. The CDR3 region is CATALRRVNTEAFF. The CDR3 DNA reads as TGTGCCACCGCCTTACGGAGGGTGAACACTGAAGCTTTCTTT.

The CDR3, as DNA: TGCAGTGCAAATGGAGCGGATACGCAGTATTTT. This gives the protein CSANGADTQYF. The chain couples TRBV20-1 to TRBJ2-3; D unclear. This CDR3 has 11 residues. V was trimmed by 6 bases and J by 6 bases, leaving 10 bases between them. The germline gives CDR1 DFQATT, CDR2 SNEGSKA (reference sequence).

The chain uses TRBV29-1 and TRBJ1-2; D unresolved. V lost 6 bases and J 6 bases, leaving 11 bases between the germline ends. The CDR3 extends over 11 amino acids. Germline V gives CDR1 SQVTM, CDR2 ANQGSEA. CDR3 sequence: CSVLEPNGYTF. The CDR3, as DNA: TGCAGCGTCCTGGAGCCGAATGGCTACACCTTC.

The chain joins TRBV28 to TRBJ1-2; 7 nucleotides align to TRBD1. The CDR3 spans 15 residues. Per germline, CDR1 MDHEN and CDR2 SYDVKM. V gave up 5 bases and J gave up 0 bases; unmatched junction bases: 6. The DNA for the CDR3 is TGTGCCAGCAGTACTGAGACAGGGCCTAACTATGGCTACACCTTC. Protein sequence: CASSTETGPNYGYTF.

The V and J genes are TRBV13 and TRBJ2-1, with 7 bases identical to TRBD1. CDR1 is PRHDT, CDR2 FYEKMQ, per germline (reference sequence). With 5 bases clipped from V and 4 bases from J, the junction kept 8 bases outside the gene matches. The CDR3 totals 15 residues. This CDR3 reads CASSDSTGPYNEQFF. In DNA, the CDR3 is TGTGCCAGCAGCGATTCGACAGGGCCTTACAATGAGCAGTTCTTC. The whole variable domain, filled in from reference TRBV13 and TRBJ2-1, reads AAGVIQSPRHLIKEKRETATLKCYPIPRHDTVYWYQQGPGQDPQFLISFYEKMQSDKGSIPDRFSAQQFSDYHSELNMSSLELGDSALYFCASSDSTGPYNEQFFGPGTRLTVL.

The V gene is TRBV5-4, the J gene TRBJ1-6; D is unclear. Looked up from germline, CDR1 is SGHNT and CDR2 is YYREEE (reference sequence). V was clipped by 1 base and J by 10 bases, with 12 bases between them. The CDR3 loop spans 14 amino acids. CDR3 residues: CASSLRPAGSPLHF. CDR3 in DNA: TGTGCCAGCAGCTTGCGGCCCGCAGGCTCACCCCTCCACTTT.

This clone was detected only a few times. J is TRBJ1-1 and V is TRBV18; D call uncertain. V was cut by 3 bases and J by 2 bases, with 10 bases left in between. The CDR3 covers 14 residues. CDR1 and CDR2 (germline): KGHSH, LQKENI. In DNA, the CDR3 is TGTGCCAGCTCACCGGTGCAGACTAACACTGAAGCTTTCTTT. It encodes CASSPVQTNTEAFF.

The J gene is TRBJ2-2, the V gene TRBV5-1; 7 nucleotides match TRBD2. The V segment lost 0 bases and the J segment 6 bases; nucleotides outside the gene matches: 2. Germline CDR1 is SGHRS and CDR2 is YFSETQ. This CDR3 contains 14 residues. CDR3 DNA sequence: TGCGCCAGCAGCTTGGCCGCGGGGGCCGGGGAGCTGTTTTTT. Translation gives CASSLAAGAGELFF.

The gene calls are TRBV19 and TRBJ2-1; D remains ambiguous. Deletions cut 4 bases from V and 7 bases from J, with 11 bases between. The CDR3 runs 13 residues. The germline gives CDR1 LNHDA, CDR2 SQIVND (reference sequence). The CDR3 sequence: CASSSVVGNEQFF. CDR3 sequence (DNA): TGTGCCAGTAGTAGCGTAGTTGGTAATGAGCAGTTCTTC.

The V gene is TRBV25-1, the J gene TRBJ1-3; possibly TRBD1 for D (5 bases). V was trimmed by 9 bases and J by 1 base, leaving 19 bases between them. CDR3 size: 16 residues. Germline V lookup: CDR1 MGHDK, CDR2 SYGVNS. In DNA form, the CDR3 reads TGTGCCAGTGGCTGGGGGGGAAGGGGTTCTGGAAACACCATATATTTT. Translation: CASGWGGRGSGNTIYF.

There are a few counts of this clone. Other DNA variants within this sample encode the same CDR3. The J gene is TRBJ2-1, the V gene TRBV5-1; 11 bases align to TRBD2. With 4 bases clipped from V and 2 bases from J, the junction kept 5 bases outside the gene matches. Germline CDR1 and CDR2: SGHRS and YFSETQ. CDR3 length: 16 amino acids. CDR3 DNA: TGCGCCAGCAGCACCACTAGCGGGAGCCCCTACAATGAGCAGTTCTTC. Protein product: CASSTTSGSPYNEQFF.

The chain carries TRBV18 and TRBJ2-3, with 9 bases that match TRBD1. The CDR3 spans 16 residues. J was trimmed by 6 bases and V by 3 bases; bases with no gene match: 10. Germline V CDR1 and CDR2: KGHSH, LQKENI. As DNA, the CDR3 is TGTGCCAGCTCACCTCTGGGGACAGGGATTTGGGATACGCAGTATTTT. Its translation is CASSPLGTGIWDTQYF.

This clone is a singleton in its sample. This sequence joins TRBV5-1 and TRBJ1-1; 8 bases match TRBD1. CDR3 length: 15 residues. V gave up 4 bases and J gave up 6 bases; unmatched junction bases: 11. Germline V lookup: CDR1 SGHRS, CDR2 YFSETQ. CDR3 in amino acids: CASSQLTGGVSEAFF. In nucleotides, the CDR3 is TGCGCCAGCAGCCAACTCACAGGGGGTGTCTCTGAAGCTTTCTTT.

The CDR3 region has the DNA TGTGCCAGCAGTTTTAAGGGGGCTGGCGAAAAACTGTTTTTT. Amino acid sequence: CASSFKGAGEKLFF. The chain couples TRBV6-5 to TRBJ1-4, with TRBD1 matching 7 bases. The ends lost 4 bases at V and 8 bases at J; junction bases unmatched: 7. Germline CDR1 MNHEY, CDR2 SVGAGI. The CDR3 covers 14 residues.

This clone has more than one count but fewer than ten. V and J are TRBV2 and TRBJ2-7; 8 nucleotides line up with TRBD1. V lost 5 bases and J lost 4; bases outside the gene matches: 4. Per germline, CDR1 SNHLY and CDR2 FYNNEI. The CDR3 is 13 residues long. CDR3 bases: TGTGCCAGCAGTTTCGACAGGGGATACGAGCAGTACTTC. It translates to CASSFDRGYEQYF. Full variable domain (remainder filled in from reference TRBV2 and TRBJ2-7): EPEVTQTPSHQVTQMGQEVILRCVPISNHLYFYWYRQILGQKVEFLVSFYNNEISEKSEIFDDQFSVERPDGSNFTLKIRSTKLEDSAMYFCASSFDRGYEQYFGPGTRLTVT.

This clone was recorded a few times. The rearrangement uses TRBV18 and TRBJ1-1, with D tentatively TRBD1 (5 bases). V lost 8 bases and J 8 bases, leaving 18 bases between the germline ends. The CDR3 has 13 residues. Germline CDR1 and CDR2: KGHSH and LQKENI. CDR3 nucleotides: TGTGCCAGCGCCGACGTCACGGGGGTGGAAGCTTTCTTT. It specifies CASADVTGVEAFF.

The chain recombines TRBV7-3 with TRBJ1-4; maybe TRBD1 (5 bases). V dropped 5 bases and J dropped 8 bases, with 12 bases sitting between them. CDR1 is SGHTA and CDR2 is FQGTGA in the germline V gene. This CDR3 has 13 amino acids. The CDR3 nucleotides read TGTGCCAGCAGCCGCCGACGGGGGGAAAAACTGTTTTTT. As protein: CASSRRRGEKLFF.